This entry lists 5 T cell receptor beta chains sequenced from one sample in a study of control samples from healthy donors and cancer patients. Method: immunoSEQ multiplex PCR; TCRdb's copy keeps in-frame clones and lacks some. The sample has about 130,000 clones; around 94% are singletons. Sequencing was performed on PBMCs. These receptors came from a man in his fifties or sixties with colorectal cancer.

The CDR3 nucleotides read TGTGCCTGGAGTCAGGGGGCCCCCTACGAGCAGTACTTC. Encoded protein: CAWSQGAPYEQYF. The chain carries TRBV30 and TRBJ2-7; 8 nucleotides line up with TRBD1. The J segment lost 2 bases and the V segment lost 2 bases, leaving 2 bases of the junction unmatched. This CDR3 has 13 amino acids. Germline CDR1 and CDR2: GTSNPN and SVGIG (reference sequence).

The genes are TRBV14 and TRBJ1-2; 7 bases map to TRBD1. Germline values: CDR1 SGHDN, CDR2 FVKESK. V trimming: 0 bases; J trimming: 5 bases; junction bases outside the gene matches: 3. The CDR3 extends over 14 amino acids. The CDR3 DNA follows: TGTGCCAGCAGCCAAGAGGGGGACAGATATGGCTACACCTTC. This gives the protein CASSQEGDRYGYTF. The entire variable domain, with the rest obtained from reference TRBV14 and TRBJ1-2, is as follows: EAGVTQFPSHSVIEKGQTVTLRCDPISGHDNLYWYRRVMGKEIKFLLHFVKESKQDESGMPNNRFLAERTGGTYSTLKVQPAELEDSGVYFCASSQEGDRYGYTFGSGTRLTVV.

This chain joins TRBV27 and TRBJ2-6, with 8 bases matching TRBD2. The CDR3 totals 15 residues. Germline CDR1 and CDR2: MNHEY and SMNVEV (reference sequence). The trim removed 6 bases at V and 4 bases at J, leaving 5 bases unmatched. In nucleotides, the CDR3 is TGTGCCAGCAGGGGACTAGGTTCGGGGGCCAACGTCCTGACTTTC. It specifies CASRGLGSGANVLTF. The full variable domain, its missing parts supplied by reference TRBV27 and TRBJ2-6, is EAQVTQNPRYLITVTGKKLTVTCSQNMNHEYMSWYRQDPGLGLRQIYYSMNVEVTDKGDVPEGYKVSRKEKRNFPLILESPSPNQTSLYFCASRGLGSGANVLTFGAGSRLTVL.

The gene calls are TRBV5-1 and TRBJ2-6; perhaps TRBD2 as D (6 bases). Germline values: CDR1 SGHRS, CDR2 YFSETQ. The CDR3 has 16 residues. Trimming removed 4 bases at V and 2 bases at J, with 13 bases between. The CDR3 loop reads CASSPPGLAGANVLTF. CDR3 nucleotide sequence: TGCGCCAGCAGCCCCCCGGGACTGGCTGGGGCCAACGTCCTGACTTTC.

The chain uses TRBV24-1 and TRBJ2-7; the match to TRBD1 covers 8 bases. Germline CDR1 is KGHDR and CDR2 is SFDVKD. V gave up 4 bases and J gave up 8 bases; unmatched junction bases: 12. This CDR3 region has 15 residues. The CDR3 reads CATSDIRDRSIKQYF. In DNA, the CDR3 is TGTGCCACCAGTGACATCCGGGACAGGTCCATAAAGCAGTACTTC.